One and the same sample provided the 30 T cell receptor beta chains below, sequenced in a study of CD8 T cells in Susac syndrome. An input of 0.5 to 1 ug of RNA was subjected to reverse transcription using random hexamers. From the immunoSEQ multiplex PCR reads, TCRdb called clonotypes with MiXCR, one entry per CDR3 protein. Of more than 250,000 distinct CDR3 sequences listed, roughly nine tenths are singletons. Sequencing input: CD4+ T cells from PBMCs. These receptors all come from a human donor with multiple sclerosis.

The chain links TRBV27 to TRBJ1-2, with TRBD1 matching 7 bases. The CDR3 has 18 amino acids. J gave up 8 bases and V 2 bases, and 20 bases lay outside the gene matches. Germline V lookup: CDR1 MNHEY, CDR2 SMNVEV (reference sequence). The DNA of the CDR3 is TGTGCCAGCAGTTTAACCCTCGGGTGGGCAGGGGGTCTGGAAGGCTACACCTTC. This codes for CASSLTLGWAGGLEGYTF.

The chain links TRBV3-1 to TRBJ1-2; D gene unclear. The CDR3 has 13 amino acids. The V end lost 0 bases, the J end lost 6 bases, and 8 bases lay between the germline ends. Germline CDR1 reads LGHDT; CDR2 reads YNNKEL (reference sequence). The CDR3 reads CASSQDEWDGYTF. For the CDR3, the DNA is TGTGCCAGCAGCCAAGATGAATGGGATGGCTACACCTTC.

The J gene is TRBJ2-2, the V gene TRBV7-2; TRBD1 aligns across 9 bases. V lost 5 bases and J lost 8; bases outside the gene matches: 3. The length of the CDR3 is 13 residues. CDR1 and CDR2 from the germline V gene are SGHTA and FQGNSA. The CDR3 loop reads CASSGDRAGELFF. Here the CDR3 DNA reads TGTGCCAGCAGCGGGGACAGGGCGGGGGAGCTGTTTTTT.

CDR3 nucleotide sequence: TGTGCCAGCAGCTTAGCTTGGGGAAAACTGTTTTTT. This sequence encodes CASSLAWGKLFF. The rearrangement links TRBV7-2 to TRBJ1-4, with D uncertain. The CDR3 is 12 amino acids. Trimming pared 0 bases from V and 10 bases from J, leaving 6 bases between. Germline V gene lookup returns CDR1 SGHTA and CDR2 FQGNSA.

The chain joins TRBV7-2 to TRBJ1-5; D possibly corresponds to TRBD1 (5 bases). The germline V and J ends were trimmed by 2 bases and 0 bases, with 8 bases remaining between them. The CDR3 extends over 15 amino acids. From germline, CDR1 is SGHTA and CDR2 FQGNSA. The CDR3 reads CASSLQGLSNQPQHF. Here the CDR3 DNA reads TGTGCCAGCAGCTTACAGGGACTTAGCAATCAGCCCCAGCATTTT.

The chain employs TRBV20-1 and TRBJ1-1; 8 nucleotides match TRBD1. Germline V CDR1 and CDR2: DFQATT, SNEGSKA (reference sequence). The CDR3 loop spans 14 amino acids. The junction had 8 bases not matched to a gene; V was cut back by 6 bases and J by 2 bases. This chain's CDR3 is CSAGQGRHNTEAFF. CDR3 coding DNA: TGCAGTGCCGGACAGGGTCGTCATAACACTGAAGCTTTCTTT.

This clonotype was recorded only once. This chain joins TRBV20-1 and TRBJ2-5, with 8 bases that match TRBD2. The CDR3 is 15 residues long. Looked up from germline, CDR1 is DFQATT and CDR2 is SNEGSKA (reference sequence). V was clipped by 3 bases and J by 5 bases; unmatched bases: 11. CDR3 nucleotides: TGCAGTGCTAGGACCACCGGGACTAGTAGGGAGACCCAGTACTTC. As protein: CSARTTGTSRETQYF.

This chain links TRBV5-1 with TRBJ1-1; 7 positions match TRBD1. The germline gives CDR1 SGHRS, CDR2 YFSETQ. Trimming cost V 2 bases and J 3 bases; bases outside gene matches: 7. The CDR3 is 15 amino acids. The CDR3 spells CASSFGARGYTEAFF. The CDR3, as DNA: TGCGCCAGCAGCTTCGGCGCCAGGGGGTACACTGAAGCTTTCTTT.

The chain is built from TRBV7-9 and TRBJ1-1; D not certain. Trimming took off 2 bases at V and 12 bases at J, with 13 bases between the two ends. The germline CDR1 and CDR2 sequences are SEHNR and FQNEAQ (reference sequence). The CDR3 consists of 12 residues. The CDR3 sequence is CASSLSPSFTFF. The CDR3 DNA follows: TGTGCCAGCAGCTTATCACCCTCCTTTACTTTCTTT. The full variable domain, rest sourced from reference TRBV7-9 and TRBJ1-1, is DTGVSQNPRHKITKRGQNVTFRCDPISEHNRLYWYRQTLGQGPEFLTYFQNEAQLEKSRLLSDRFSAERPKGSFSTLEIQRTEQGDSAMYLCASSLSPSFTFFGQGTRLTVV.

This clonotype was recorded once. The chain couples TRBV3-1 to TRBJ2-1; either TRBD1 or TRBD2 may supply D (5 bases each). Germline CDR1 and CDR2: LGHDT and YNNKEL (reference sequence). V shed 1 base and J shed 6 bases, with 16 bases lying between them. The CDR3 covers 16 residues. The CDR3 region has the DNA TGTGCCAGCAGCCAAGCTATGGGACCCGGCCGCAATGAGCAGTTCTTC. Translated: CASSQAMGPGRNEQFF.

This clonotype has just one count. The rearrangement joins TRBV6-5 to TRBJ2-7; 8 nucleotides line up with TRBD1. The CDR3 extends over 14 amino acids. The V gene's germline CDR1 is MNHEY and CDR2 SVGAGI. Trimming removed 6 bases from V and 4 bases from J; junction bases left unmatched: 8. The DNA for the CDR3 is TGTGCCAGCAGCGAAGACAGGGGAATGTACGAGCAGTACTTC. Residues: CASSEDRGMYEQYF.

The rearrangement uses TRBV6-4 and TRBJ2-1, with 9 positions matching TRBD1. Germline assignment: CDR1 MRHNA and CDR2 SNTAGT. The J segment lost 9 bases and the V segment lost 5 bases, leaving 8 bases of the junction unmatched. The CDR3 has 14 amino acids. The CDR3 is CASSNSQGAGEQFF. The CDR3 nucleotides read TGTGCCAGCAGTAATTCACAGGGGGCGGGTGAGCAGTTCTTC.

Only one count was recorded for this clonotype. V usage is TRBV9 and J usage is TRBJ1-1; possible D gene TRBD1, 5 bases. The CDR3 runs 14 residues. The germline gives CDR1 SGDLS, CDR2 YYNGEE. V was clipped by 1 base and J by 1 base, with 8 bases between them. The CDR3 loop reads CASSVIQENTEAFF. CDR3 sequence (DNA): TGTGCCAGCAGCGTAATACAGGAGAACACTGAAGCTTTCTTT. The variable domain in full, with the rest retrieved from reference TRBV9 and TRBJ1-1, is DSGVTQTPKHLITATGQRVTLRCSPRSGDLSVYWYQQSLDQGLQFLIQYYNGEERAKGNILERFSAQQFPDLHSELNLSSLELGDSALYFCASSVIQENTEAFFGQGTRLTVV.

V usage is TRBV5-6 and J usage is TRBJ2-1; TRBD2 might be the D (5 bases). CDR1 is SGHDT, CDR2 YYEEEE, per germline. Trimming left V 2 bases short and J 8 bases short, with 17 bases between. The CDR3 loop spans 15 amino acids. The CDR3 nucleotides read TGTGCCAGCAGCTTCCCCGGGATCCGGTGGGATGAGCAGTTCTTC. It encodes CASSFPGIRWDEQFF.

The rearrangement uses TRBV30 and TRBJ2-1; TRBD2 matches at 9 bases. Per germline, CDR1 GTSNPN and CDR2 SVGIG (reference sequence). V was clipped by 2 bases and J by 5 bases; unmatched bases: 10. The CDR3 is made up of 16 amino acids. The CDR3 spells CAWSFTRGLANNEQFF. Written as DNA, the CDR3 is TGTGCCTGGAGTTTTACCCGCGGACTAGCGAACAATGAGCAGTTCTTC.

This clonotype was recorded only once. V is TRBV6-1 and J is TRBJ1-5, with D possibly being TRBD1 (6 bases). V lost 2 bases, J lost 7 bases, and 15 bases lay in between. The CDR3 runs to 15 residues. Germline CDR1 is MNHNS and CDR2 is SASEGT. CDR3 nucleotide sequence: TGTGCCAGCAGTGAATATTGGGGGGCGCGGCAGCCCCAGCATTTT. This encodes CASSEYWGARQPQHF.

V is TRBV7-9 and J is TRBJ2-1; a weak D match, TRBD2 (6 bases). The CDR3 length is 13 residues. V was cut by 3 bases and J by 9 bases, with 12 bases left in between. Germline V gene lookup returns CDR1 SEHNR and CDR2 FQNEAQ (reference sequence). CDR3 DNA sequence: TGTGCCAGCAGCTTGGTATGGCGGGGTGAGCAGTTCTTC. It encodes CASSLVWRGEQFF.

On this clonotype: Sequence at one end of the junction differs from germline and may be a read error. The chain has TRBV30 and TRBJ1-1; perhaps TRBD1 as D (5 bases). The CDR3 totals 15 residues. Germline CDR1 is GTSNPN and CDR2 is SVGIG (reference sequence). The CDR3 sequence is CAWSGSQGRNTEAFF. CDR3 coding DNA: TGTGCCTGGAGTGGTTCGCAGGGAAGGAACACTGAAGCCTTCTTT. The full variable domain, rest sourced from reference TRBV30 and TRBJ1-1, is SQTIHQWPATLVQPVGSPLSLECTVEGTSNPNLYWYRQAAGRGLQLLFYSVGIGQISSEVPQNLSASRPQDRQFILSSKKLLLSDSGFYLCAWSGSQGRNTEAFFGQGTRLTVV.

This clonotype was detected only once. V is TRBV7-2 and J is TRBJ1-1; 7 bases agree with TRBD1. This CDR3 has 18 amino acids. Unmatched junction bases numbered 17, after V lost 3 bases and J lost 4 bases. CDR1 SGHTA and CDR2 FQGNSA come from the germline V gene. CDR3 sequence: CASSFRGLWQGGGTEAFF. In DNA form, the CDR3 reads TGTGCCAGCAGCTTTAGGGGGCTCTGGCAGGGTGGGGGCACTGAAGCTTTCTTT.

CDR3 DNA: TGTGCCAGCAGCCGCGGACAGTTTGTAGGTGGCTACACCTTC. It is translated as CASSRGQFVGGYTF. The chain joins TRBV14 to TRBJ1-2; a weak D match, TRBD1 (6 bases). CDR1 is SGHDN, CDR2 FVKESK, per germline. Trimming cost V 4 bases and J 7 bases, with 16 bases left between them. The length of the CDR3 is 14 residues.

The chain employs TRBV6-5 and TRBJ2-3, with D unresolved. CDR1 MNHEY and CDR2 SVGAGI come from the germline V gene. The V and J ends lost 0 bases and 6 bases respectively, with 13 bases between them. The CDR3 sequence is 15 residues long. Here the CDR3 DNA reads TGTGCCAGCAGTTACTCAATATCCCTAGGGGATACGCAGTATTTT. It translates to CASSYSISLGDTQYF.

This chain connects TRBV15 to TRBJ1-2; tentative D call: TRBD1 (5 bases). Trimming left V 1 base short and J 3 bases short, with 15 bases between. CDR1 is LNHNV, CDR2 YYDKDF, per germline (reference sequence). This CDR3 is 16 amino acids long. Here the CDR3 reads CATSRGDSVDYYGYTF. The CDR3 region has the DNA TGTGCCACCAGCAGAGGAGACAGTGTAGATTACTATGGCTACACCTTC.

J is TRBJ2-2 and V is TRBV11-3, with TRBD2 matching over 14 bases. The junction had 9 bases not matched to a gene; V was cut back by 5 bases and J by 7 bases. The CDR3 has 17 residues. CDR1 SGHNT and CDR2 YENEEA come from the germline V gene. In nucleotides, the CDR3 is TGTGCCAGCAGCCATCAGACTAGCGGGGGGGCCGGCGGGGAGCTGTTTTTT. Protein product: CASSHQTSGGAGGELFF.

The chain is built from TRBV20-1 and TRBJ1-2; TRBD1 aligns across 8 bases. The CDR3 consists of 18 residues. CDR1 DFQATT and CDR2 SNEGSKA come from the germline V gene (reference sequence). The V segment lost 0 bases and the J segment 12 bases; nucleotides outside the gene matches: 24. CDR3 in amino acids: CSARDLDRGSLSWRGHTF. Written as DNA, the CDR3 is TGCAGTGCTAGAGACTTAGACAGGGGCTCACTTAGTTGGCGAGGTCACACCTTC.

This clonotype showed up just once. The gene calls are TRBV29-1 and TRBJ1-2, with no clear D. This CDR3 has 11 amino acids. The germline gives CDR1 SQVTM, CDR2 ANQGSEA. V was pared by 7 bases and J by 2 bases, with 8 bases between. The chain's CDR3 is CSALGNYGYTF. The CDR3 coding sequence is TGCAGCGCACTGGGGAACTATGGCTACACCTTC.

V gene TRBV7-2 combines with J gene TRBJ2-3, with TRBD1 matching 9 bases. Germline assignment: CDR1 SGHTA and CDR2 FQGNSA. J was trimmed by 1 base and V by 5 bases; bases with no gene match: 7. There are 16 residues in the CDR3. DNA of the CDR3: TGTGCCAGCAGCCCCGGACAGGGGTTCGGCACAGATACGCAGTATTTT. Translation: CASSPGQGFGTDTQYF.

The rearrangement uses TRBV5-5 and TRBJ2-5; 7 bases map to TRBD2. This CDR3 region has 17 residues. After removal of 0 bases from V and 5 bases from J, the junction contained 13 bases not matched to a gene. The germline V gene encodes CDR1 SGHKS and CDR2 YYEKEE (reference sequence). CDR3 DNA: TGTGCCAGCAGCTTGGTGCGGGGCGGGAGTATCTTTGAGACCCAGTACTTC. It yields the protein CASSLVRGGSIFETQYF.

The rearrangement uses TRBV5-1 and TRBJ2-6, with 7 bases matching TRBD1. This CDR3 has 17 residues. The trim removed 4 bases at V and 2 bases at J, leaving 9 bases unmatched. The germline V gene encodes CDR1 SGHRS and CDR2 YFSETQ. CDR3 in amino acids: CASSHNRGVAGANVLTF. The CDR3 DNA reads TGCGCCAGCAGCCACAACAGGGGAGTAGCTGGGGCCAACGTCCTGACTTTC.

The DNA of the CDR3 is TGTGCCAGCAGCGTAGCTGGGCGACTAGCGGGAGTAGTTGGTGAGCAGTTCTTC. Protein: CASSVAGRLAGVVGEQFF. The chain combines TRBV9 with TRBJ2-1; 12 positions match TRBD2. Germline V gene lookup returns CDR1 SGDLS and CDR2 YYNGEE. The trim removed 0 bases at V and 9 bases at J, leaving 13 bases unmatched. The CDR3 has 18 residues.

Here the CDR3 reads CAGTVSGGEQYF. As DNA, the CDR3 is TGTGCCGGGACCGTTAGCGGGGGAGAGCAGTACTTC. The rearrangement uses TRBV9 and TRBJ2-7; 9 bases map to TRBD2. Trimming removed 10 bases from V and 7 bases from J; junction bases left unmatched: 9. Germline V gene data show CDR1 as SGDLS and CDR2 as YYNGEE. This CDR3 has 12 amino acids.